Listed here is a single TCR beta chain. Trimming stripped 4 bases from V and 0 bases from J, with 13 bases between. This CDR3 is 15 amino acids long. The V gene's germline CDR1 is SGHNT and CDR2 YYREEE (reference sequence). This sample is drawn from a study of blood T cell repertoires in COVID-19. Study details: In each case, the material was cDNA or gDNA derived from T cells, B-cell-depleted T cells, or PBMCs.

Method: immunoSEQ multiplex PCR; TCRdb's copy keeps in-frame clones and lacks some. This table has under 200,000 clones, 85% appearing once. V usage is TRBV5-4 and J usage is TRBJ1-1; tentatively, D is TRBD1 (5 bases). This clonotype was sampled from a woman older than 75 with acute or convalescent COVID-19. Material for sequencing was peripheral blood. CDR3 coding DNA: TGTGCCAGCAGCGATGACAGACACATGAACACTGAAGCTTTCTTT. Encoded protein: CASSDDRHMNTEAFF.